The clone carrying this TCR beta chain was seen a few times. The antigen is not known. This record comes from a study of cytomegalovirus exposure and HLA in healthy donors. As for the study in general: From donors who were HLA-typed, an early data release held 80 million or so unique TCRs. Study results and limitations: Later on, a genetic analysis was performed. It linked a missense variant in DCLRE1C with V- and J-gene trimming of TCR beta. An Asian-associated ancestry cluster reportedly showed fewer N-insertions than the roughly 700-donor mean in a later analysis.

This CDR3 spans 16 amino acids. V shed 2 bases, J shed 4 bases, and the junction held 7 bases outside the gene matches. Germline lookup yields CDR1 SGHRS and CDR2 YFSETQ. Vbeta (60) and Jbeta (13) primers were used in the PCR. The protocol was immunoSEQ multiplex PCR, while the TCRdb copy is restricted to in-frame clones and leaves out a portion. The sample has about 100,000 clones; approximately 79% are singletons. The chain carries TRBV5-1 and TRBJ2-5, with 11 bases identical to TRBD1. This clonotype was sampled from a man aged 18-30 years in good health and CMV-seronegative. The specimen sequenced was PBMCs. The CDR3 DNA is TGCGCCAGCAGCTTATCCGGGACAGGGGGGATAGAGACCCAGTACTTC. Amino acid sequence: CASSLSGTGGIETQYF.